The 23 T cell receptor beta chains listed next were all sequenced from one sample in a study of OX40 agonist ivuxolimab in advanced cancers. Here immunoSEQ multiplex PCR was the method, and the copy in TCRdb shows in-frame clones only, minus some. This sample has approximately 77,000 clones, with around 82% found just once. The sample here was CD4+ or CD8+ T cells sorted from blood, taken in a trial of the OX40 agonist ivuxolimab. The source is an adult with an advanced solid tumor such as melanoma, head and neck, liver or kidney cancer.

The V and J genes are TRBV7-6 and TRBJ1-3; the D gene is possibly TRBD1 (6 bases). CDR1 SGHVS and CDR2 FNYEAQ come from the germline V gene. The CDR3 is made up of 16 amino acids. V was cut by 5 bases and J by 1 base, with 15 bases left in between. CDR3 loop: CASSLNQGGSGNTIYF. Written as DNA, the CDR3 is TGTGCCAGCAGCCTAAATCAAGGGGGATCTGGAAACACCATATATTTT.

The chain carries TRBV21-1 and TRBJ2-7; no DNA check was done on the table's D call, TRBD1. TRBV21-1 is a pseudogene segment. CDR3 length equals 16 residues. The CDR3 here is CASSKIAPGRVYEQYF. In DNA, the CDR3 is TGTGCCAGCAGCAAAATCGCGCCAGGTAGAGTCTACGAGCAGTACTTC.

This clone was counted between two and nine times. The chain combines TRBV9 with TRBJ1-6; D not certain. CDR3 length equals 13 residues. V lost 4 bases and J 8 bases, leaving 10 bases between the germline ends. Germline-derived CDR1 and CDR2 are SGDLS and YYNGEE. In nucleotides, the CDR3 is TGTGCCAGCAGCCCCCGGTCGGATTCACCCCTCCACTTT. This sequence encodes CASSPRSDSPLHF.

CDR3 DNA sequence: TGCGCCAGCAGCCGTGAAGGGGGCGATTACTATGGCTACACCTTC. Amino acid sequence: CASSREGGDYYGYTF. The chain uses TRBV5-1 and TRBJ1-2, with 7 bases that match TRBD1. CDR3 length: 15 amino acids. The germline V gene encodes CDR1 SGHRS and CDR2 YFSETQ. Trimming at V came to 4 bases and at J to 3 bases, leaving 9 bases not matched to a gene. The full variable domain, its missing parts supplied by reference TRBV5-1 and TRBJ1-2, is KAGVTQTPRYLIKTRGQQVTLSCSPISGHRSVSWYQQTPGQGLQFLFEYFSETQRNKGNFPGRFSGRQFSNSRSEMNVSTLELGDSALYLCASSREGGDYYGYTFGSGTRLTVV.

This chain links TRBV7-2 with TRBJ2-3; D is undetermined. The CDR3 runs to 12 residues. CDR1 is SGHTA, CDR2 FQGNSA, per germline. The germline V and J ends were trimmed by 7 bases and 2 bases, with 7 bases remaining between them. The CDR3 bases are TGTGCCAGCACACTCTCCACAGATACGCAGTATTTT. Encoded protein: CASTLSTDTQYF.

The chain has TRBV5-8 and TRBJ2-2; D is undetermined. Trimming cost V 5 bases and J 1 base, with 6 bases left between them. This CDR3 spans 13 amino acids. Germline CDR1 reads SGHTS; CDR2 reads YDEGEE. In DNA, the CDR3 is TGTGCCAGCAGGGTCGTGAACACCGGGGAGCTGTTTTTT. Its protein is CASRVVNTGELFF. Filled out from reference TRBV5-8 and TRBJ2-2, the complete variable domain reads EAGVTQSPTHLIKTRGQQATLRCSPISGHTSVYWYQQALGLGLQFLLWYDEGEERNRGNFPPRFSGRQFPNYSSELNVNALELEDSALYLCASRVVNTGELFFGEGSRLTVL.

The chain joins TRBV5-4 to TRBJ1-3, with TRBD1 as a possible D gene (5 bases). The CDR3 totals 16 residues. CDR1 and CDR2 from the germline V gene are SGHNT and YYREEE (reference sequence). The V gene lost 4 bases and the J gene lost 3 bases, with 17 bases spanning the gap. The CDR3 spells CASSILGTVGGNTIYF. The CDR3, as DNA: TGTGCCAGCAGCATTCTAGGGACTGTGGGTGGAAACACCATATATTTT.

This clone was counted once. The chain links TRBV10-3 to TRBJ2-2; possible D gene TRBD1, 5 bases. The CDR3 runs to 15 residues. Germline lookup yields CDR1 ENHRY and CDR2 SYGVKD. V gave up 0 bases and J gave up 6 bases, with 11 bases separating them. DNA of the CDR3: TGTGCCATCAGTGAGTCGAAAGGGGCTTCCGGGGAGCTGTTTTTT. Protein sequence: CAISESKGASGELFF.

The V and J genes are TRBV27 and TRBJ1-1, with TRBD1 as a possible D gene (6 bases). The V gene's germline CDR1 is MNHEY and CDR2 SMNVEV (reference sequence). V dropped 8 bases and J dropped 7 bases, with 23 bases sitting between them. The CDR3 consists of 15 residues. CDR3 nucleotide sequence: TGTGCCAGCCTACCCCAAACTAACAGGGAGGTTGAAGCTTTCTTT. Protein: CASLPQTNREVEAFF.

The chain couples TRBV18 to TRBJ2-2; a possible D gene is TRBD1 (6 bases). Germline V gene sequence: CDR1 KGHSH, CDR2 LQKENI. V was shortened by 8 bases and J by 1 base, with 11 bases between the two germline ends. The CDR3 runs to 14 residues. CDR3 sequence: CASRGQQNTGELFF. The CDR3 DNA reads TGTGCCAGCCGGGGACAACAGAACACCGGGGAGCTGTTTTTT.

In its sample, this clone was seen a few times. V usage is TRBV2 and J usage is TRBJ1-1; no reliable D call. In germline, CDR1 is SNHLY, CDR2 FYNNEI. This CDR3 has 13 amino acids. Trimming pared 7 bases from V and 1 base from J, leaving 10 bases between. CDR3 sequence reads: CASIPPGNTEAFF. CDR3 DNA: TGTGCCAGCATCCCTCCGGGGAACACTGAAGCTTTCTTT.

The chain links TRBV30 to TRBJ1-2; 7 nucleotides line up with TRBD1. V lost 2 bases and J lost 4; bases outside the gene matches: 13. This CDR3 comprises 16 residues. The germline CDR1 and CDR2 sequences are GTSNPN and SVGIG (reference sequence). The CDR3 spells CAWSNYAGGWIYGYTF. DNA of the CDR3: TGTGCCTGGAGTAACTACGCAGGGGGGTGGATCTATGGCTACACCTTC.

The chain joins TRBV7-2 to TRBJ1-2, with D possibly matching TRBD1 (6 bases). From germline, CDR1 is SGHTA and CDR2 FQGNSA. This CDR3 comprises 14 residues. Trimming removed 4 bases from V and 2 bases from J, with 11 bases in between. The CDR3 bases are TGTGCCAGCAGCTACAGGGATTCAAACTATGGCTACACCTTC. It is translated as CASSYRDSNYGYTF. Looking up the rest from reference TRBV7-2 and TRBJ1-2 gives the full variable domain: GAGVSQSPSNKVTEKGKDVELRCDPISGHTALYWYRQSLGQGLEFLIYFQGNSAPDKSGLPSDRFSAERTGGSVSTLTIQRTQQEDSAVYLCASSYRDSNYGYTFGSGTRLTVV.

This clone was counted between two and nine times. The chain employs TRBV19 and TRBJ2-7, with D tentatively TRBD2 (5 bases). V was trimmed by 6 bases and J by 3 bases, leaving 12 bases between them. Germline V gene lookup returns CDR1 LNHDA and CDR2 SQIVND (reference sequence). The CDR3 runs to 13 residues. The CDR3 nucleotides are TGTGCCAGTAGCGCCTGGGGAGACTACGAGCAGTACTTC. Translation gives CASSAWGDYEQYF.

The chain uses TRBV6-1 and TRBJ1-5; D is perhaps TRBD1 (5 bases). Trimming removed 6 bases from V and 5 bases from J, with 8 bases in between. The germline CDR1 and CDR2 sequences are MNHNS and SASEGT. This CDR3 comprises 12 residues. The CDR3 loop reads CASRGPDQPQHF. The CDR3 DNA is TGTGCCAGCAGGGGACCCGATCAGCCCCAGCATTTT.

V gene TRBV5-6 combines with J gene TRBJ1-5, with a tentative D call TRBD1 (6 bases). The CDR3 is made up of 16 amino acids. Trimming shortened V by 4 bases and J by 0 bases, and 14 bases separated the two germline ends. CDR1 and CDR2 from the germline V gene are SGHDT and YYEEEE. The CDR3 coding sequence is TGTGCCAGCAGCCTGAACAGGGATCATAGCAATCAGCCCCAGCATTTT. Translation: CASSLNRDHSNQPQHF. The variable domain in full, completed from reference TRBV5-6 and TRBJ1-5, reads DAGVTQSPTHLIKTRGQQVTLRCSPKSGHDTVSWYQQALGQGPQFIFQYYEEEERQRGNFPDRFSGHQFPNYSSELNVNALLLGDSALYLCASSLNRDHSNQPQHFGDGTRLSIL.

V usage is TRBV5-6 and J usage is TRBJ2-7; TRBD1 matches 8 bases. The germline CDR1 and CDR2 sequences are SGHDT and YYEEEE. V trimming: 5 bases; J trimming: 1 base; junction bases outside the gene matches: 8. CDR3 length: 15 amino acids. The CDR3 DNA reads TGTGCCAGCAGTTCATCTTGGGACAGGTCCTACGAGCAGTACTTC. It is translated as CASSSSWDRSYEQYF.

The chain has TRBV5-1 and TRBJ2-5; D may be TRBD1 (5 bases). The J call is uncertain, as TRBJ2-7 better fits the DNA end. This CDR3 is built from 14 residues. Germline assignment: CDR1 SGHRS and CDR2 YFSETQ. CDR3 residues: CASSLSSTGPEQYF. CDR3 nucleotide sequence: TGCGCCAGCAGCCTATCCTCCACAGGACCCGAGCAGTACTTC.

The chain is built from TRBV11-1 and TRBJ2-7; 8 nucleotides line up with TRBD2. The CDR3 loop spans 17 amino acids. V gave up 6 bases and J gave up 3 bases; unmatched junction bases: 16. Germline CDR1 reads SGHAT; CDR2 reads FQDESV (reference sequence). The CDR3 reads CASRKGVLSGSHYEQYF. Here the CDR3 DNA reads TGTGCCAGCAGAAAAGGTGTACTAAGCGGGAGCCACTACGAGCAGTACTTC. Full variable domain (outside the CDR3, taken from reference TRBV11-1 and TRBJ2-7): EAEVAQSPRYKITEKSQAVAFWCDPISGHATLYWYRQILGQGPELLVQFQDESVVDDSQLPKDRFSAERLKGVDSTLKIQPAELGDSAMYLCASRKGVLSGSHYEQYFGPGTRLTVT.

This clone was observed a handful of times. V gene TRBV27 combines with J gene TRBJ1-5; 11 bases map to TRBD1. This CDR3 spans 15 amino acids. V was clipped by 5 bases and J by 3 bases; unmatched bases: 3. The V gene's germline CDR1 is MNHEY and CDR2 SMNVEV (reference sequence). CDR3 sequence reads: CASSGTGGINQPQHF. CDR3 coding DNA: TGTGCCAGCAGTGGGACAGGGGGGATCAATCAGCCCCAGCATTTT.

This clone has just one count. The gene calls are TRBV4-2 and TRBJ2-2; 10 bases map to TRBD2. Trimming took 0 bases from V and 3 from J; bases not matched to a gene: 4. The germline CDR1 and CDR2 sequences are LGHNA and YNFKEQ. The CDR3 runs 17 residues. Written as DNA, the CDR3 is TGTGCCAGCAGCCAAGATGGAGCGGGGGGGTACACCGGGGAGCTGTTTTTT. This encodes CASSQDGAGGYTGELFF.

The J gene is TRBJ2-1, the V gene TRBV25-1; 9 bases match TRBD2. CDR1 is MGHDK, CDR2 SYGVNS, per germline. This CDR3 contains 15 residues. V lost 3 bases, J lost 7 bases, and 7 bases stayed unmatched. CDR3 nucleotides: TGTGCCAGCAGTGACTCTAGCGGGGCCTTTAATGAGCAGTTCTTC. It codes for CASSDSSGAFNEQFF.

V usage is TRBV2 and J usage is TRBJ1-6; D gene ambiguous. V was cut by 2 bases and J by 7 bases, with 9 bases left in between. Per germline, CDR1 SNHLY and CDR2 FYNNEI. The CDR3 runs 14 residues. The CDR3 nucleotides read TGTGCCAGCAGTGAAACACGGGGAAATTCACCCCTCCACTTT. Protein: CASSETRGNSPLHF. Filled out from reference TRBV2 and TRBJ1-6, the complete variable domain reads EPEVTQTPSHQVTQMGQEVILRCVPISNHLYFYWYRQILGQKVEFLVSFYNNEISEKSEIFDDQFSVERPDGSNFTLKIRSTKLEDSAMYFCASSETRGNSPLHFGNGTRLTVT.